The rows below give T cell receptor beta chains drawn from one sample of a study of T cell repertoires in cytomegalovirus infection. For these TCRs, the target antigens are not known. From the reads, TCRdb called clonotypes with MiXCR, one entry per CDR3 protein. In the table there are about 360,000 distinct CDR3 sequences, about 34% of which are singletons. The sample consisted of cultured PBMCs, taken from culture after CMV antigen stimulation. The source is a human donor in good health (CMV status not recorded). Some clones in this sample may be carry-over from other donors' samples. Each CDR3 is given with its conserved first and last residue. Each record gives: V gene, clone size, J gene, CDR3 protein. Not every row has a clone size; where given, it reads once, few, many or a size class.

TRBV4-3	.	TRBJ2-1	CASSQGQRFSSYNEQFF
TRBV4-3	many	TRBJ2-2	CASSQDWAGAGELFF
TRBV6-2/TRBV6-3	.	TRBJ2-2	CASSYLRTGGRTGELFF
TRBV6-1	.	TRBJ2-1	CASSVAGGNEQFF
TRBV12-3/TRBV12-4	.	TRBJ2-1	CASSPARADEQFF
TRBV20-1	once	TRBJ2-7	CSAQGQPYEQYF
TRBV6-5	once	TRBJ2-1	CASRSAGTSGNNEQFF
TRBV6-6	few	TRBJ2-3	CASRTGGSGSSTDTQYF
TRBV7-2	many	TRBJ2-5	CASSPELQETQYF
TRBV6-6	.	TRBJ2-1	CASSYWLAGHHEQFF
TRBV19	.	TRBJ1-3	CASSIEGQGRGNTIYF
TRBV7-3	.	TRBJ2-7	CASSPGPNSYEQYF
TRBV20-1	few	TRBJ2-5	CSARPPGAWGEGTQYF
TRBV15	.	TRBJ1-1	CATSHRGLSAEAFF
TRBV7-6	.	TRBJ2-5	CAGQGGSQETQYF
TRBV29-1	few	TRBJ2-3	CSVGGRTRSDTQYF
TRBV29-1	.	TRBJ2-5	CSAGANGETQYF
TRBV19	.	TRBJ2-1	CASSRAGPTDEQFF
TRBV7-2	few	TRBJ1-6	CASSLGVGLNSPLHF
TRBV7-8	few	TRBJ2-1	CASSSDRGRNEQFF
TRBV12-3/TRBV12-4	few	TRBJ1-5	CASSHQGRQPQHF
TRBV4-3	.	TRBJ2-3	CASSQVGEGAQYF